These 22 T cell receptor beta chains originate from one sample sequenced in a study of blood T cell repertoires in COVID-19. Clones were read by immunoSEQ multiplex PCR, and TCRdb kept only the in-frame ones, dropping some. The sample consists of a few hundred thousand clones, approximately 78% of them appearing once. Input material: peripheral blood. All receptors derive from a woman of 80 years or more with acute or convalescent COVID-19.

V is TRBV5-8 and J is TRBJ1-3; 8 nucleotides line up with TRBD1. The V segment lost 5 bases and the J segment 5 bases; nucleotides outside the gene matches: 6. This CDR3 is built from 14 residues. In germline, CDR1 is SGHTS, CDR2 YDEGEE. The CDR3 loop reads CASSLDRGRNTIYF. The CDR3 DNA sequence: TGTGCCAGCAGTCTCGACAGGGGAAGAAACACCATATATTTT.

This chain joins TRBV4-3 and TRBJ2-1, with 14 bases that match TRBD2. V was pared by 4 bases and J by 10 bases, with 3 bases of the junction left unmatched. Looked up from germline, CDR1 is LGHNA and CDR2 is YSLEER. The CDR3 has 14 amino acids. The CDR3 region has the DNA TGCGCCAGCAGCCGAGGACTAGCGGGGGGAGAGCAGTTCTTC. It translates to CASSRGLAGGEQFF.

This chain links TRBV6-2 or TRBV6-3 with TRBJ2-3, with 7 positions matching TRBD2. Germline CDR1 reads MNHEY; CDR2 reads SVGEGT. Losses at the gene ends were 2 bases for V and 9 bases for J; bases not matched to a gene: 14. The CDR3 sequence is 16 residues long. Here the CDR3 reads CASSYVGTTGTGTQYF. The CDR3 nucleotides read TGTGCCAGCAGTTACGTGGGGACTACCGGTACGGGGACGCAGTATTTT.

CDR3 bases: TGTGCCAGTAGTAAGGGCGGGGAGGACGAGCAGTACTTC. Translating it yields CASSKGGEDEQYF. The chain recombines TRBV19 with TRBJ2-7; tentatively, D is TRBD2 (6 bases). This CDR3 has 13 amino acids. Germline CDR1 and CDR2: LNHDA and SQIVND (reference sequence). With 4 bases removed from V and 5 bases from J, the gap between germline ends came to 12 bases.

The V gene is TRBV30, the J gene TRBJ1-6; D is possibly TRBD1 (6 bases). From germline, CDR1 is GTSNPN and CDR2 SVGIG (reference sequence). The V end was cut by 6 bases, the J end by 7 bases, with 13 bases between. The CDR3 extends over 13 amino acids. CDR3: CACRRDINSPLHF. The CDR3 DNA reads TGTGCCTGCCGTCGGGACATAAATTCACCCCTCCACTTT.

The chain carries TRBV4-1 and TRBJ2-4, with D maybe TRBD2 (6 bases). Germline V gene sequence: CDR1 MGHRA, CDR2 YSYEKL. CDR3 length: 17 residues. Trimming shortened V by 1 base and J by 3 bases, and 16 bases separated the two germline ends. Written as DNA, the CDR3 is TGCGCCAGCAGCCAAGTTATCGGGGGTAGGAGCAAAAACATTCAGTACTTC. Amino acids: CASSQVIGGRSKNIQYF.

The gene calls are TRBV28 and TRBJ2-2, with a possible D match to TRBD2 (6 bases). CDR1 MDHEN and CDR2 SYDVKM come from the germline V gene. This CDR3 is 15 amino acids long. V was clipped by 5 bases and J by 5 bases, with 15 bases between them. CDR3 residues: CASSIRDAGTGELFF. CDR3 coding DNA: TGTGCCAGCAGTATCCGGGACGCGGGGACCGGGGAGCTGTTTTTT.

Only a few counts were recorded for this clone. The rearrangement uses TRBV30 and TRBJ1-5; 7 bases fit TRBD1. The junction had 4 bases not matched to a gene; V was cut back by 1 base and J by 1 base. CDR1 and CDR2 (germline): GTSNPN, SVGIG (reference sequence). CDR3 size: 15 residues. The CDR3 DNA reads TGTGCCTGGAGTGCCCACAGGGGAAGCAATCAGCCCCAGCATTTT. It codes for CAWSAHRGSNQPQHF.

The chain is built from TRBV5-4 and TRBJ2-5, with D unclear. CDR3 length: 14 amino acids. CDR1 is SGHNT and CDR2 is YYREEE in the germline V gene (reference sequence). With 1 base removed from V and 0 bases from J, the gap between germline ends came to 7 bases. The CDR3 protein is CASSLNPDQETQYF. In DNA, the CDR3 is TGTGCCAGCAGCTTGAATCCGGACCAAGAGACCCAGTACTTC.

This clone came up a few times. The chain links TRBV7-2 to TRBJ2-1, with 13 nucleotides matching TRBD2. Unmatched junction bases numbered 5, after V lost 4 bases and J lost 8 bases. In germline, CDR1 is SGHTA, CDR2 FQGNSA. The length of the CDR3 is 15 residues. The CDR3 DNA reads as TGTGCCAGCAGCTGGACTAGCGGGAGTAGTCATGAGCAGTTCTTC. Protein: CASSWTSGSSHEQFF. The complete variable domain, with remaining parts taken from reference TRBV7-2 and TRBJ2-1, reads GAGVSQSPSNKVTEKGKDVELRCDPISGHTALYWYRQSLGQGLEFLIYFQGNSAPDKSGLPSDRFSAERTGGSVSTLTIQRTQQEDSAVYLCASSWTSGSSHEQFFGPGTRLTVL.

V is TRBV28 and J is TRBJ2-7, with 7 bases matching TRBD2. The V gene end was trimmed by 3 bases and the J gene end by 3 bases; junction bases not matched to a gene: 5. This CDR3 contains 14 residues. Germline V gene lookup returns CDR1 MDHEN and CDR2 SYDVKM. CDR3 in DNA: TGTGCCAGCAGTTTCGCGACTAGCAACTACGAGCAGTACTTC. Protein: CASSFATSNYEQYF.

This rearrangement joins TRBV10-1 to TRBJ2-3, with TRBD1 matching over 7 bases. CDR3 length equals 13 residues. V was clipped by 5 bases and J by 5 bases; unmatched bases: 4. Germline CDR1 WNHNN, CDR2 SYGVQD (reference sequence). Written as DNA, the CDR3 is TGCGCCAGCAGTTTACCAGGGGGAGATACGCAGTATTTT. Translated, it gives CASSLPGGDTQYF.

This clone was observed once. The J gene is TRBJ2-7, the V gene TRBV6-5, with 9 bases lining up with TRBD2. J lost 0 bases, V lost 3 bases, and 0 bases had no gene match. Looked up from germline, CDR1 is MNHEY and CDR2 is SVGAGI. This CDR3 region has 14 residues. The CDR3: CASSYSGSSYEQYF. CDR3 coding DNA: TGTGCCAGCAGTTATAGCGGGAGCTCCTACGAGCAGTACTTC.

The V and J genes are TRBV7-3 and TRBJ1-1; TRBD1 matches 7 bases. V dropped 5 bases and J dropped 4; count of bases not matched to a gene: 7. Germline assignment: CDR1 SGHTA and CDR2 FQGTGA. This CDR3 is built from 14 residues. The CDR3 sequence: CASSPGQETTEAFF. The CDR3 region has the DNA TGTGCCAGCAGCCCCGGACAGGAGACCACTGAAGCTTTCTTT.

V gene TRBV19 combines with J gene TRBJ2-2; TRBD2 agrees at 10 bases. The CDR3 length is 17 residues. The junction had 8 bases not matched to a gene; V was cut back by 3 bases and J by 4 bases. Per the germline V gene, CDR1 is LNHDA and CDR2 is SQIVND (reference sequence). The chain's CDR3 is CASSISASGSSTGELFF. In nucleotides, the CDR3 is TGTGCCAGTAGTATTTCGGCTAGCGGGAGTAGCACCGGGGAGCTGTTTTTT.

This rearrangement joins TRBV30 to TRBJ1-2; TRBD1 aligns across 11 bases. Trimming removed 3 bases from V and 6 bases from J; junction bases left unmatched: 9. This CDR3 has 15 residues. The V gene's germline CDR1 is GTSNPN and CDR2 SVGIG (reference sequence). CDR3 amino acids: CAWSQPLDRGHGYTF. The CDR3 coding sequence is TGTGCCTGGAGCCAACCCTTGGACAGGGGGCATGGCTACACCTTC.

The CDR3 protein is CASSLDPVQNQPQHF. The CDR3 nucleotides read TGTGCCAGCAGCTTAGACCCAGTGCAAAATCAGCCCCAGCATTTT. The rearrangement joins TRBV7-2 to TRBJ1-5; D remains unclear. The CDR3 is 15 residues long. V was shortened by 1 base and J by 4 bases, with 11 bases between the two germline ends. Germline V gene data show CDR1 as SGHTA and CDR2 as FQGNSA.

V usage is TRBV19 and J usage is TRBJ2-3, with D possibly TRBD2 on 7 matching bases. The CDR3 totals 16 residues. Looked up from germline, CDR1 is LNHDA and CDR2 is SQIVND (reference sequence). The germline V and J ends were trimmed by 5 bases and 4 bases, with 19 bases remaining between them. DNA of the CDR3: TGTGCCAGTAGTCCCCCGGAGGGGGGGGGTTCAGATACGCAGTATTTT. Its protein is CASSPPEGGGSDTQYF.

This chain joins TRBV19 and TRBJ1-4, with D uncertain. Germline V gene data show CDR1 as LNHDA and CDR2 as SQIVND (reference sequence). Trimming cost V 3 bases and J 1 base, with 18 bases left between them. The CDR3 consists of 18 residues. The DNA for the CDR3 is TGTGCCAGTAGTATCATTTTTGACCATCGAGGAACTAATGAAAAACTGTTTTTT. This sequence encodes CASSIIFDHRGTNEKLFF.

This clone is large within its sample. This chain links TRBV6-2 or TRBV6-3 with TRBJ1-2; TRBD1 might be the D (6 bases). The V and J ends lost 0 bases and 5 bases respectively, with 13 bases between them. Germline V gene data show CDR1 as MNHEY and CDR2 as SVGEGT. There are 15 residues in the CDR3. DNA for the CDR3: TGTGCCAGCAGTTACTCGGGCAGGGGATCTTATGGCTACACCTTC. Its translation: CASSYSGRGSYGYTF.

The V and J genes are TRBV9 and TRBJ2-2; D remains ambiguous. The CDR3 sequence is 16 residues long. The V gene lost 0 bases and the J gene lost 1 base, with 10 bases spanning the gap. Germline loops: CDR1 SGDLS, CDR2 YYNGEE. The chain's CDR3 is CASSVGASWNTGELFF. CDR3 DNA sequence: TGTGCCAGCAGCGTAGGGGCCAGCTGGAACACCGGGGAGCTGTTTTTT. The variable domain in full, with the rest retrieved from reference TRBV9 and TRBJ2-2, is DSGVTQTPKHLITATGQRVTLRCSPRSGDLSVYWYQQSLDQGLQFLIQYYNGEERAKGNILERFSAQQFPDLHSELNLSSLELGDSALYFCASSVGASWNTGELFFGEGSRLTVL.

The rearrangement links TRBV6-5 to TRBJ2-1; 9 positions match TRBD2. This CDR3 is built from 15 residues. Trimming removed 4 bases from V and 4 bases from J; junction bases left unmatched: 5. Germline loops: CDR1 MNHEY, CDR2 SVGAGI. CDR3 region: CASSLGLAFYNEQFF. The CDR3 coding sequence is TGTGCCAGCAGTTTAGGACTAGCGTTTTACAATGAGCAGTTCTTC.